The entry that follows covers one TCR beta chain sequence. The sample belongs to a study of T cells in Graves' hyperthyroidism and ophthalmopathy. The TCR beta CDR3 regions underwent amplification using RNA transcripts as the source. With the HTBI primer set, the TCR CDR3 went through a first round of RT-PCR. TCRdb re-called the multiplex PCR reads through MiXCR, storing one row per CDR3 protein. The table records roughly 600,000 distinct CDR3 sequences, around 13% of them present only once. The TCR comes from a woman aged 45-60 years with Graves' ophthalmopathy. The sequencing input was blood.

CDR3 sequence: CATRLRDSYEQYF. The CDR3 DNA reads as TGTGCCACCAGGCTGCGGGATTCCTACGAGCAGTACTTC. The gene calls are TRBV15 and TRBJ2-7; TRBD2 is a possible D gene (6 bases). V dropped 6 bases and J dropped 1 base, with 10 bases sitting between them. This CDR3 contains 13 residues. Germline CDR1 LNHNV, CDR2 YYDKDF (reference sequence).